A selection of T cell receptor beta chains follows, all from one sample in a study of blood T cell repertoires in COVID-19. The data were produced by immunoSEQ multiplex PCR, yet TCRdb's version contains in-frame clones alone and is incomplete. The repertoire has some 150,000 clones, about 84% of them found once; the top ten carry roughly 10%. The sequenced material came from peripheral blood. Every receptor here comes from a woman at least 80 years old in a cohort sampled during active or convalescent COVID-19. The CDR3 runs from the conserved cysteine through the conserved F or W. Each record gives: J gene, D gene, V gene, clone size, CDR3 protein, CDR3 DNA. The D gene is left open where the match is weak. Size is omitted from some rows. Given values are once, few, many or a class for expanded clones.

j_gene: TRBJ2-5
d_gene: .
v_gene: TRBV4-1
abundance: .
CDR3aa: CASSQDPGRETQYF
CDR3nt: TGCGCCAGCAGCCAAGATCCGGGAAGAGAGACCCAGTACTTC

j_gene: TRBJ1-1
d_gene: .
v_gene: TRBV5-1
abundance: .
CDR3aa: CASSPTGTADTEAFF
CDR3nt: TGCGCCAGCAGCCCCACAGGGACGGCGGACACTGAAGCTTTCTTT

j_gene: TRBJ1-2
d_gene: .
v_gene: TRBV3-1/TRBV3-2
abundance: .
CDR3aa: CASSQGTKRYGYTF
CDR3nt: TGTGCCAGCAGCCAGGGGACAAAACGGTATGGCTACACCTTC

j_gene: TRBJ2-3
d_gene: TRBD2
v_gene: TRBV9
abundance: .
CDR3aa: CASSVLAGFTDTQYF
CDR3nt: TGTGCCAGCAGCGTCCTAGCGGGTTTCACAGATACGCAGTATTTT

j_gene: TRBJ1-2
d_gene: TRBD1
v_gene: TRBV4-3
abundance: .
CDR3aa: CASSQKGQAGYYGYTF
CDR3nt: TGCGCCAGCAGCCAAAAAGGACAGGCGGGGTACTATGGCTACACCTTC

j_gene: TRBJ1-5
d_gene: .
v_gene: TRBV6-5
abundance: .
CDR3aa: CASRGGTGQPQHF
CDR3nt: TGTGCCAGCAGAGGGGGTACGGGTCAGCCCCAGCATTTT

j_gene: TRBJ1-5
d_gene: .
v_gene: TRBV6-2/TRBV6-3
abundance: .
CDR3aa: CASSYTGVYQPQHF
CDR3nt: TGTGCCAGCAGTTATACCGGGGTTTATCAGCCCCAGCATTTT

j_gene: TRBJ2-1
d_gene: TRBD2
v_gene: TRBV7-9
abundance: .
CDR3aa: CASLSGGYNEQFF
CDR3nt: TGTGCCAGCCTCTCGGGGGGTTACAATGAGCAGTTCTTC

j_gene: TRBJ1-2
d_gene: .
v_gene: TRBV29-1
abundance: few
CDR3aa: CSVLLGTSNYGYTF
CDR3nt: TGCAGCGTTCTCCTCGGGACTTCTAACTATGGCTACACCTTC

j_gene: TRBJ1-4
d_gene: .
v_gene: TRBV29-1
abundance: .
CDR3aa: CSVDGGEKLFF
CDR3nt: TGCAGCGTTGACGGCGGTGAAAAACTGTTTTTT

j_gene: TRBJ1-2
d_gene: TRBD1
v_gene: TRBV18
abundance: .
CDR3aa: CASSLNQDRGRLGYGYTF
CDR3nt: TGTGCCAGCTCACTTAACCAGGACAGGGGCCGTCTAGGCTATGGCTACACCTTC

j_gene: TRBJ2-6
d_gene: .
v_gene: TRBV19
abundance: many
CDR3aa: CASSIAGSGANVLTF
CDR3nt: TGTGCCAGTAGTATAGCAGGCTCTGGGGCCAACGTCCTGACTTTC

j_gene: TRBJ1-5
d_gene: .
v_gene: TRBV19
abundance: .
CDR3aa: CASTTTGNRGNQPQHF
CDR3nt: TGTGCCAGTACTACTACAGGTAACAGGGGCAATCAGCCCCAGCATTTT

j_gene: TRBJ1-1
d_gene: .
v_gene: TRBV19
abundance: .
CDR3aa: CASSIRGGNTEAFF
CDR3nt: TGTGCCAGTAGTATCCGCGGAGGGAACACTGAAGCTTTCTTT

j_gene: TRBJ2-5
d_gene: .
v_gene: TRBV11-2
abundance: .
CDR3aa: CASSFSTETQYF
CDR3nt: TGTGCCAGCAGCTTCTCTACAGAGACCCAGTACTTC

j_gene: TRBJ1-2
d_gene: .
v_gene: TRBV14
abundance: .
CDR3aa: CASSRRQAPYGYTF
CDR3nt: TGTGCCAGCAGCCGAAGACAGGCTCCCTATGGCTACACCTTC

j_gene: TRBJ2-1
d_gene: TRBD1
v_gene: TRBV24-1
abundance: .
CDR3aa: CATAGPDRENEGSYNEQFF
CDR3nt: TGTGCCACCGCGGGCCCGGACAGGGAAAACGAGGGCTCCTACAATGAGCAGTTCTTC

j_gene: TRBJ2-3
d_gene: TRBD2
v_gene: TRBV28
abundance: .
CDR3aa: CASQTGGPGDTQYF
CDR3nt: TGTGCCAGCCAGACGGGGGGGCCCGGAGATACGCAGTATTTT

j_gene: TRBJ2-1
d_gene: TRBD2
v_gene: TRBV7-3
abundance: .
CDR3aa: CASSATFSGGPPNEQFF
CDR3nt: TGTGCCAGCAGCGCCACTTTTAGCGGGGGGCCTCCGAATGAGCAGTTCTTC

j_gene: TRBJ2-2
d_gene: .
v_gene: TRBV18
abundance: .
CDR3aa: CASSFSATNTGELFF
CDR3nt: TGTGCCAGCTCGTTTAGTGCTACGAACACCGGGGAGCTGTTTTTT

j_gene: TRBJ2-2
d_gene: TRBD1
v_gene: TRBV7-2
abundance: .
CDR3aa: CASSLLGTGTNTGELFF
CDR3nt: TGTGCCAGCAGCTTATTGGGGACAGGGACGAACACCGGGGAGCTGTTTTTT

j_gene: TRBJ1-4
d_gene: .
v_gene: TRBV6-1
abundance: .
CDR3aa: CASSEMVAGSEKLFF
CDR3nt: TGTGCCAGCAGTGAAATGGTTGCAGGGTCTGAAAAACTGTTTTTT

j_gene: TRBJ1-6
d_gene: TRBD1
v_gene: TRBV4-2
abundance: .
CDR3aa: CASSQGVGGVGSPLHF
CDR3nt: TGTGCCAGCAGCCAAGGTGTAGGGGGCGTTGGATCACCCCTCCACTTT

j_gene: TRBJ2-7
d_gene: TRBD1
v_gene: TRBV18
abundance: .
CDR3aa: CASSPRSGTGKGYEQYF
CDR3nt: TGTGCCAGCTCACCACGAAGCGGGACAGGGAAGGGCTACGAGCAGTACTTC

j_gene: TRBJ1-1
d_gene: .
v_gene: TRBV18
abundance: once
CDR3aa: CASSPPRASTEAFF
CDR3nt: TGTGCCAGCTCACCACCTAGAGCGAGCACTGAAGCTTTCTTT

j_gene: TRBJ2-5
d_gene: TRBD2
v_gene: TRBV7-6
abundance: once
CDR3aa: CASSLRPAGAFQETQYF
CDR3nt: TGTGCCAGCAGCTTAAGGCCAGCGGGGGCCTTTCAAGAGACCCAGTACTTC

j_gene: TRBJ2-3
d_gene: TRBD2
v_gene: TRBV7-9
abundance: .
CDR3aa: CASSLASGLTDTQYF
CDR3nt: TGTGCCAGCAGCTTGGCTAGCGGACTCACAGATACGCAGTATTTT

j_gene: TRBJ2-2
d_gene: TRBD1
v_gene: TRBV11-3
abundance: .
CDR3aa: CASSLGTGNTGELFF
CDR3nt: TGTGCCAGCAGCTTAGGGACAGGGAACACCGGGGAGCTGTTTTTT

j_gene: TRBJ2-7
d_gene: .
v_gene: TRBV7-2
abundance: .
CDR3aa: CASSLLGGSYEQYF
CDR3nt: TGTGCCAGCAGCTTACTGGGGGGCTCCTACGAGCAGTACTTC

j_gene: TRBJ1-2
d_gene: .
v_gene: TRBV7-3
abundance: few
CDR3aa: CASSLSPTTANYGYTF
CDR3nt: TGTGCCAGCAGCTTAAGCCCGACGACAGCCAACTATGGCTACACCTTC

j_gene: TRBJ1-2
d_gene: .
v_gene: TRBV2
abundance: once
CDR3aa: CASSAEARFYGYTF
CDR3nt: TGTGCCAGCAGTGCCGAGGCGCGCTTCTATGGCTACACCTTC

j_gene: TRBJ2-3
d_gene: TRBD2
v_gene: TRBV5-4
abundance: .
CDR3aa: CASTRGTSGDITDTQYF
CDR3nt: TGTGCCAGCACCAGGGGGACTAGCGGAGACATCACAGATACGCAGTATTTT

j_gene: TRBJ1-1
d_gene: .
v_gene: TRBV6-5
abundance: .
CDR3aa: CASRDRSNTEAFF
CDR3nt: TGTGCCAGCAGGGACAGATCGAACACTGAAGCTTTCTTT

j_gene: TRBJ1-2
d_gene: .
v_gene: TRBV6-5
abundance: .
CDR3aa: CASSPEPGGSYGYTF
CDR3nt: TGTGCCAGCAGCCCCGAGCCGGGGGGGTCATATGGCTACACCTTC

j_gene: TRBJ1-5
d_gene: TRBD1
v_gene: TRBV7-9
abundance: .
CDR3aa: CASSLDRGYQPQHF
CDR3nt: TGTGCCAGCAGCCTCGACAGGGGATACCAGCCCCAGCATTTT

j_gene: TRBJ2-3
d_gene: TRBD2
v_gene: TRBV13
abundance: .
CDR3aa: CASSLGGGGHITDTQYF
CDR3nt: TGTGCCAGCAGCTTAGGGGGCGGGGGTCATATCACAGATACGCAGTATTTT

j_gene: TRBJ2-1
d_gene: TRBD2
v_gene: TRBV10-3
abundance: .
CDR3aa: CAISVVTGTSGGNEQFF
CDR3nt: TGTGCCATCAGTGTTGTCACTGGGACTAGCGGGGGGAATGAGCAGTTCTTC

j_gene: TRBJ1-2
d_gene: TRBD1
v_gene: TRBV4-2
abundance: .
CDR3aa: CASSPLDTDRAYGYTF
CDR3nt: TGTGCCAGCAGCCCCCTTGATACTGACAGGGCCTATGGCTACACCTTC

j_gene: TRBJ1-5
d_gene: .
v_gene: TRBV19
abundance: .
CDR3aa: CASSIVAGPSNQPQHF
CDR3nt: TGTGCCAGTAGTATAGTGGCGGGTCCAAGCAATCAGCCCCAGCATTTT

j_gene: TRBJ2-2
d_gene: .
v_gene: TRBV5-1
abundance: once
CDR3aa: CASSLDHLAGELFF
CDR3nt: TGCGCCAGCAGCTTGGACCACTTGGCCGGGGAGCTGTTTTTT

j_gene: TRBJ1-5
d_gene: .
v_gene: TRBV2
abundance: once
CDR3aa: CASRDGGTGASNQPQHF
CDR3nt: TGTGCCAGCAGGGACGGTGGTACTGGGGCCAGCAATCAGCCCCAGCATTTT

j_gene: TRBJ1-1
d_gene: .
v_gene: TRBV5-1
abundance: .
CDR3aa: CASSFSRVGTEAFF
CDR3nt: TGCGCCAGCAGCTTTAGCAGGGTTGGAACTGAAGCTTTCTTT

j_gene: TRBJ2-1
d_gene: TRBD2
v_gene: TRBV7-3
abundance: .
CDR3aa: CASSPQAGVSYNEQFF
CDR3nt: TGTGCCAGCAGCCCTCAAGCGGGGGTGTCCTACAATGAGCAGTTCTTC

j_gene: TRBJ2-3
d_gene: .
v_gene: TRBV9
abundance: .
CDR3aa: CASSVSDTDTQYF
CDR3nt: TGTGCCAGCAGCGTAAGCGACACAGATACGCAGTATTTT

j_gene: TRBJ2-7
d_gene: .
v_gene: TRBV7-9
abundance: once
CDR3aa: CASSLATGLREQYF
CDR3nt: TGTGCCAGCAGCTTAGCTACGGGGTTAAGGGAGCAGTACTTC

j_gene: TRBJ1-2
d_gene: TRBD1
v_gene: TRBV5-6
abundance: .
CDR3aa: CASSWGTGWYGYTF
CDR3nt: TGTGCCAGCAGCTGGGGGACAGGGTGGTATGGCTACACCTTC

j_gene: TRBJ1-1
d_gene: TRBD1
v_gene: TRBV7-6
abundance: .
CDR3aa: CASSLRSGTANTEAFF
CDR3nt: TGTGCCAGCAGCTTAAGATCCGGGACAGCAAACACTGAAGCTTTCTTT

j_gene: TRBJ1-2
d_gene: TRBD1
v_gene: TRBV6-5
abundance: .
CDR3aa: CASSGTGGVSYGYTF
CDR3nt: TGTGCCAGCTCGGGGACAGGGGGAGTCTCTTATGGCTACACCTTC

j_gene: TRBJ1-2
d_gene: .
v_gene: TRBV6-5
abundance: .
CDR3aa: CASRGSGLDYGYTF
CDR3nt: TGTGCCAGCAGAGGATCAGGGCTGGACTATGGCTACACCTTC

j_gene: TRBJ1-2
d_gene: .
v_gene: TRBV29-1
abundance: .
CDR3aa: CSVDVQGYGYTF
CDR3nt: TGCAGCGTTGATGTTCAGGGCTATGGCTACACCTTC

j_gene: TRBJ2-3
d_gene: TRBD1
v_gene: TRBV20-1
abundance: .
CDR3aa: CSASRPQGAVGTDTQYF
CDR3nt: TGCAGTGCTAGTCGACCACAGGGGGCGGTCGGCACAGATACGCAGTATTTT

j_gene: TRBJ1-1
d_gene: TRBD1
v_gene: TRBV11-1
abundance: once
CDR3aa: CASSQSGQGVTEAFF
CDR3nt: TGTGCCAGCAGCCAGTCTGGGCAGGGGGTCACTGAAGCTTTCTTT

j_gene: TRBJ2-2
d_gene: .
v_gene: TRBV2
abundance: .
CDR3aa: CASKRRGGTKNTGELFF
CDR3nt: TGTGCCAGCAAGCGGAGAGGGGGTACGAAGAACACCGGGGAGCTGTTTTTT

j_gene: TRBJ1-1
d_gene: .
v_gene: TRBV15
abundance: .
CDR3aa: CATSVGQNTEAFF
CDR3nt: TGTGCCACCAGCGTTGGACAGAACACTGAAGCTTTCTTT